Each of the 20 T cell receptor beta chains below was sequenced from the same sample in a study of shared clonotypes between healthy human individuals. In the naive CD8 group, cells lacked CD45RO and were positively selected for CCR7, so terminally differentiated effector memory CD45RA+ cells were left out. This table comes from immunoSEQ multiplex PCR, and its TCRdb copy is limited to in-frame clones, with some not included. The sample shows 2 million to 2.5 million clones, over 85% of them seen only once. Sequencing input: naive CD8+ T cells sorted from blood. Receptors were obtained from a man between 18 and 35 years old in good health.

The CDR3 DNA is TGTGCCAGTAGTTGGACAGAGGGCGATCAGCCCCAGCATTTT. Its translation: CASSWTEGDQPQHF. The V gene is TRBV19, the J gene TRBJ1-5, with TRBD1 as a possible D gene (6 bases). V was pared by 5 bases and J by 5 bases, with 13 bases between. This CDR3 contains 14 residues. Germline assignment: CDR1 LNHDA and CDR2 SQIVND (reference sequence).

The V and J genes are TRBV28 and TRBJ2-3; 8 bases fit TRBD2. The CDR3 is made up of 17 amino acids. V was pared by 3 bases and J by 2 bases, with 10 bases of the junction left unmatched. Germline V gene data show CDR1 as MDHEN and CDR2 as SYDVKM. The CDR3 coding sequence is TGTGCCAGCAGTTTCGCCCCCGGGGGGGCCCACACAGATACGCAGTATTTT. Its translation is CASSFAPGGAHTDTQYF.

This clone has just one count. This sequence joins TRBV11-2 and TRBJ1-1, with 7 bases fitting TRBD1. The J segment lost 0 bases and the V segment lost 3 bases, leaving 7 bases of the junction unmatched. The germline V gene has CDR1 SGHAT and CDR2 FQNNGV. CDR3 length: 16 amino acids. CDR3 nucleotides: TGTGCCAGCAGCTTCCTGACAGGGCCCTTGAACACTGAAGCTTTCTTT. It encodes CASSFLTGPLNTEAFF.

The rearrangement uses TRBV7-9 and TRBJ2-7; TRBD2 might be the D (6 bases). Germline lookup yields CDR1 SEHNR and CDR2 FQNEAQ (reference sequence). This CDR3 has 14 residues. V was pared by 5 bases and J by 7 bases, with 18 bases between. The CDR3 sequence: CASSAPIAREEQYF. The CDR3 DNA sequence: TGTGCCAGCAGCGCCCCCATAGCCCGGGAGGAGCAGTACTTC.

The chain combines TRBV11-2 with TRBJ2-1, with D perhaps being TRBD1 or TRBD2 (6 bases each). Germline V gives CDR1 SGHAT, CDR2 FQNNGV. The CDR3 runs 15 residues. V lost 1 base and J 8 bases, leaving 15 bases between the germline ends. This chain's CDR3 is CASSLAILGGDEQFF. CDR3 nucleotides: TGTGCCAGCAGCTTAGCTATCCTCGGGGGCGATGAGCAGTTCTTC.

This clone showed up just once. The chain recombines TRBV5-1 with TRBJ2-7, with 8 bases aligning to TRBD1. The germline V gene has CDR1 SGHRS and CDR2 YFSETQ. The CDR3 has 15 amino acids. Trimming at V came to 2 bases and at J to 5 bases, leaving 9 bases not matched to a gene. In nucleotides, the CDR3 is TGCGCCAGCAGCTTCAAGACAGGGGTACAGGACGAGCAGTACTTC. Residues: CASSFKTGVQDEQYF.

Points on this clone: Within the sample, other DNA sequences also encode this same CDR3. The chain uses TRBV19 and TRBJ1-1; D not resolved. CDR1 and CDR2 from the germline V gene are LNHDA and SQIVND (reference sequence). Trimming removed 0 bases at V and 3 bases at J, with 8 bases between. This CDR3 has 14 amino acids. CDR3 in DNA: TGTGCCAGTAGTATAGATCTGGAGGACACTGAAGCTTTCTTT. This translates into CASSIDLEDTEAFF.

The chain links TRBV7-8 to TRBJ2-5, with 9 bases fitting TRBD1. Germline-derived CDR1 and CDR2 are SGHVS and FQNEAQ. This CDR3 has 18 residues. J lost 1 base, V lost 3 bases, and 12 bases had no gene match. CDR3 DNA: TGTGCCAGCAGCTTCATTTTAGGGGACAGGGCCCTCCAAGAGACCCAGTACTTC. Translation: CASSFILGDRALQETQYF.

With regard to this clone: This sample also contains other DNA sequences that code for the same CDR3. This chain joins TRBV27 and TRBJ2-7, with D possibly TRBD1 on 5 matching bases. Trimming shortened V by 2 bases and J by 1 base, and 9 bases separated the two germline ends. The CDR3 spans 14 residues. Germline lookup yields CDR1 MNHEY and CDR2 SMNVEV (reference sequence). CDR3 protein: CASSLSDSSYEQYF. CDR3 coding DNA: TGTGCCAGCAGTTTAAGCGACAGTTCCTACGAGCAGTACTTC.

In regard to this clone: This sample includes further DNA sequences coding for the same CDR3. V gene TRBV7-9 combines with J gene TRBJ2-1; D is unclear. From germline, CDR1 is SEHNR and CDR2 FQNEAQ (reference sequence). Between the trimmed V and J ends, which lost 4 bases and 0 bases, there was a span of 4 bases. The CDR3 length is 13 residues. CDR3 region: CASSSSSYNEQFF. The CDR3 DNA reads as TGTGCCAGCAGCTCCAGCTCCTACAATGAGCAGTTCTTC.

This rearrangement joins TRBV4-1 to TRBJ2-1; TRBD2 matches at 12 bases. The J segment lost 9 bases and the V segment lost 5 bases, leaving 8 bases of the junction unmatched. This CDR3 is 15 amino acids long. CDR1 is MGHRA and CDR2 is YSYEKL in the germline V gene. The CDR3 coding sequence is TGCGCCAGCAGCACGACTAGCGGGGGAGCAAGTGAGCAGTTCTTC. The encoded protein is CASSTTSGGASEQFF.

This clone was observed once. The chain is built from TRBV7-9 and TRBJ2-5; TRBD1 matches 7 bases. This CDR3 has 13 residues. The V segment lost 5 bases and the J segment 5 bases; nucleotides outside the gene matches: 5. Germline V gives CDR1 SEHNR, CDR2 FQNEAQ (reference sequence). The CDR3 region is CASSHGTAETQYF. The CDR3 region has the DNA TGTGCCAGCAGCCATGGGACAGCGGAGACCCAGTACTTC.

The rearrangement links TRBV4-1 to TRBJ2-7, with 8 bases aligning to TRBD1. CDR3 length equals 14 residues. Germline values: CDR1 MGHRA, CDR2 YSYEKL. V shed 3 bases and J 5 bases; nucleotides not matched to a gene: 6. CDR3 DNA: TGCGCCAGCAGCCACCCCGGACAGGGCCACGAGCAGTACTTC. This sequence encodes CASSHPGQGHEQYF.

This clone was seen once. The rearrangement joins TRBV7-9 to TRBJ2-1; D may be TRBD2 (6 bases). Per the germline V gene, CDR1 is SEHNR and CDR2 is FQNEAQ (reference sequence). CDR3 length: 16 amino acids. V gave up 1 base and J gave up 5 bases, with 15 bases separating them. The CDR3 DNA is TGTGCCAGCAGCTTAGTGGGCGGGAAGATAAACAATGAGCAGTTCTTC. It translates to CASSLVGGKINNEQFF.

V gene TRBV5-1 combines with J gene TRBJ2-1; D possibly matches TRBD1 or TRBD2 (6 bases each). Germline CDR1 and CDR2: SGHRS and YFSETQ. The germline V and J ends were trimmed by 4 bases and 4 bases, with 15 bases remaining between them. The CDR3 is made up of 15 amino acids. CDR3 residues: CASSPRGPSYNEQFF. The CDR3 DNA reads TGCGCCAGCAGCCCCCGGGGGCCCTCGTACAATGAGCAGTTCTTC.

The chain couples TRBV5-1 to TRBJ2-5; 8 positions match TRBD1. Germline lookup yields CDR1 SGHRS and CDR2 YFSETQ. J gave up 2 bases and V 5 bases, and 17 bases lay outside the gene matches. The CDR3 covers 18 residues. The CDR3 coding sequence is TGCGCCAGCAGACCTAGCGACCGGGACAGGAGGGATCAAGAGACCCAGTACTTC. Residues: CASRPSDRDRRDQETQYF.

This clone was seen just once. The V call is TRBV28, the J call TRBJ2-3, with 9 nucleotides matching TRBD1. The germline V gene encodes CDR1 MDHEN and CDR2 SYDVKM. V shed 5 bases and J 0 bases; nucleotides not matched to a gene: 3. This CDR3 comprises 15 residues. The CDR3 reads CASSPGTGSTDTQYF. The CDR3 nucleotides read TGTGCCAGCAGTCCCGGGACAGGGAGCACAGATACGCAGTATTTT. Full variable domain (rest looked up from reference TRBV28 and TRBJ2-3): DVKVTQSSRYLVKRTGEKVFLECVQDMDHENMFWYRQDPGLGLRLIYFSYDVKMKEKGDIPEGYSVSREKKERFSLILESASTNQTSMYLCASSPGTGSTDTQYFGPGTRLTVL.

V is TRBV13 and J is TRBJ2-2; D is unresolved. Trimming removed 4 bases from V and 6 bases from J, with 12 bases in between. Per germline, CDR1 PRHDT and CDR2 FYEKMQ (reference sequence). This CDR3 comprises 14 residues. The CDR3 nucleotides are TGTGCCAGCAGCTCCGCTTTCGTGCCCGGGGAGCTGTTTTTT. Amino acid sequence: CASSSAFVPGELFF.

The genes are TRBV30 and TRBJ2-1; D not certain. The V end was cut by 7 bases, the J end by 8 bases, with 27 bases between. The germline V gene encodes CDR1 GTSNPN and CDR2 SVGIG (reference sequence). This CDR3 contains 16 residues. The CDR3 sequence: CASLGPYLAYGYEQFF. In DNA, the CDR3 is TGTGCCTCCCTAGGCCCCTATCTCGCCTATGGGTATGAGCAGTTCTTC.

V usage is TRBV5-4 and J usage is TRBJ2-7; the D call may be TRBD1 or TRBD2 (5 bases each). CDR3 length: 15 residues. The V gene lost 4 bases and the J gene lost 4 bases, with 18 bases spanning the gap. Germline V gene sequence: CDR1 SGHNT, CDR2 YYREEE (reference sequence). Written as DNA, the CDR3 is TGTGCCAGCAGCCAGCACGGGACGGCGACTTACGAGCAGTACTTC. It encodes CASSQHGTATYEQYF.